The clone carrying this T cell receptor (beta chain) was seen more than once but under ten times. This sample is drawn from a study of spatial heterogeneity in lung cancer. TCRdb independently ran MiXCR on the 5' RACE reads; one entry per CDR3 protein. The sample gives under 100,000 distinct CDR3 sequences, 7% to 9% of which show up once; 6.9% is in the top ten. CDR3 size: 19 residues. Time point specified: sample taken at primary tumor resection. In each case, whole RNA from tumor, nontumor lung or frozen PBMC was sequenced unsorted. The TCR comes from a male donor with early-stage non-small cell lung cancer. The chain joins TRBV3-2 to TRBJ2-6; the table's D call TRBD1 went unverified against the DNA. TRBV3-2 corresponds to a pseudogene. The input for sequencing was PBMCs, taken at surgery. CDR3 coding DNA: TGTGCCAGCAGCCCGTGGGGGGGCCCAAGACACTCTGGGGCCAACGTCCTGACTTTC. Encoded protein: CASSPWGGPRHSGANVLTF.